The 5 T cell receptor beta chains below all came from one sample that was sequenced in a study of blood T cell repertoires in COVID-19. Sequenced by immunoSEQ multiplex PCR; TCRdb stores in-frame clones only, minus some. The sample holds approximately 390,000 clones, 70% to 90% seen once. Sequenced input: PBMCs or T cells enriched from blood (not recorded which). The receptors were sampled from a woman aged 40 to 49 with acute COVID-19.

This clone appeared a few times. The rearrangement links TRBV24-1 to TRBJ2-7; TRBD1 is a possible D gene (5 bases). The CDR3 is 14 amino acids. V shed 4 bases and J shed 6 bases, with 15 bases lying between them. Germline V CDR1 and CDR2: KGHDR, SFDVKD. CDR3 sequence reads: CATSEGRSSLEQYF. The CDR3 DNA follows: TGTGCCACCAGTGAGGGGCGGTCTTCCCTCGAGCAGTACTTC.

This rearrangement joins TRBV3-1 (or the pseudogene TRBV3-2) to TRBJ1-1; 9 bases align to TRBD1. Germline lookup yields CDR1 LGHDT and CDR2 YNNKEL (reference sequence). The CDR3 is 13 residues long. The J segment lost 5 bases and the V segment lost 7 bases, leaving 5 bases of the junction unmatched. CDR3 residues: CASNNRGHTEAFF. The DNA for the CDR3 is TGTGCCAGCAATAACAGGGGGCATACTGAAGCTTTCTTT.

J is TRBJ2-3 and V is TRBV3-1 (or the pseudogene TRBV3-2), with D uncertain. Germline V gene lookup returns CDR1 LGHDT and CDR2 YNNKEL (reference sequence). The germline V and J ends were trimmed by 2 bases and 4 bases, with 10 bases remaining between them. The CDR3 length is 14 residues. The CDR3 sequence: CASSQSFGADTQYF. CDR3 DNA: TGTGCCAGCAGCCAATCGTTCGGAGCAGATACGCAGTATTTT.

The rearrangement links TRBV4-1 to TRBJ2-7; maybe TRBD1 (6 bases). CDR1 MGHRA and CDR2 YSYEKL come from the germline V gene. The CDR3 extends over 15 amino acids. The V end lost 4 bases, the J end lost 2 bases, and 15 bases lay between the germline ends. The CDR3 nucleotides are TGCGCCAGCAGCCCCCGATGGGGGCTCACCTACGAGCAGTACTTC. It specifies CASSPRWGLTYEQYF.

This clone appeared once. V and J are TRBV7-9 and TRBJ2-5; TRBD2 is a possible D gene (7 bases). With 5 bases removed from V and 7 bases from J, the gap between germline ends came to 11 bases. The CDR3 has 12 amino acids. Germline values: CDR1 SEHNR, CDR2 FQNEAQ (reference sequence). The chain's CDR3 is CASSRGGLTQYF. The CDR3 coding sequence is TGTGCCAGCAGCAGGGGGGGCTTGACCCAGTACTTC.